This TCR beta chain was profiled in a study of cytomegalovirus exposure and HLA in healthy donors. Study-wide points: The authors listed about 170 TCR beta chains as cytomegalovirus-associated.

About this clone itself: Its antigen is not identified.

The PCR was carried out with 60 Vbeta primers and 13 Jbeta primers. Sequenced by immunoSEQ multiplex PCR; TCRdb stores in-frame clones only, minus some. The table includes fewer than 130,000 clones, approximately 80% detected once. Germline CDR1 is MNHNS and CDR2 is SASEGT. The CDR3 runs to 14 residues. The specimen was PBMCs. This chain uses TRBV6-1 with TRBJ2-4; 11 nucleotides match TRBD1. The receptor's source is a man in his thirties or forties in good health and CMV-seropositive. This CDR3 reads CAGRGQGGKDIQYF. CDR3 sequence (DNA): TGTGCGGGACGGGGACAGGGGGGGAAAGACATTCAGTACTTC.